These 21 T cell receptor beta chains share one sample of origin, sequenced in a study of PD-1 blockade in classical Hodgkin lymphoma. Repertoires were generated with immunoSEQ multiplex PCR, while TCRdb's copy carries only in-frame clones and drops some. The profile shows 15,000 to 20,000 clones, about 85% of them singletons. Relapse was seen in all patients after autologous stem cell transplantation, and brentuximab vedotin exposure was variable. This specimen was peripheral blood mononuclear cells (PBMCs), taken before the second cycle of nivolumab. The receptors stem from a human donor with classical Hodgkin lymphoma.

This clone was seen just once. This chain joins TRBV7-9 and TRBJ2-5; 10 bases align to TRBD1. The junction had 10 bases not matched to a gene; V was cut back by 5 bases and J by 7 bases. The CDR3 loop spans 15 amino acids. CDR1 SEHNR and CDR2 FQNEAQ come from the germline V gene (reference sequence). This chain's CDR3 is CASSDIRDRGRTQYF. The DNA of the CDR3 is TGTGCCAGCAGCGACATCCGGGACAGGGGTCGGACCCAGTACTTC.

The chain has TRBV5-1 and TRBJ2-5; 9 nucleotides agree with TRBD2. Germline V lookup: CDR1 SGHRS, CDR2 YFSETQ. The CDR3 length is 15 residues. V shed 2 bases, J shed 5 bases, and the junction held 7 bases outside the gene matches. The DNA of the CDR3 is TGCGCCAGCAGCTTCGCGGGGGGGAGCTACGAGACCCAGTACTTC. Translated, it gives CASSFAGGSYETQYF.

This chain links TRBV29-1 with TRBJ1-2, with D perhaps TRBD1 (5 bases). CDR3 length equals 14 residues. V was cut by 4 bases and J by 1 base, with 13 bases left in between. The V gene's germline CDR1 is SQVTM and CDR2 ANQGSEA. The CDR3 DNA sequence: TGCAGCGTTGTCGGGACCCCCGATAACTATGGCTACACCTTC. Amino acids: CSVVGTPDNYGYTF.

This rearrangement joins TRBV4-3 to TRBJ2-1; D is possibly TRBD1 (6 bases). Germline CDR1 reads LGHNA; CDR2 reads YSLEER. This CDR3 spans 16 amino acids. The ends were cut back, 0 bases at V and 4 bases at J, with 13 bases in the middle. Here the CDR3 DNA reads TGCGCCAGCAGCCAAGATGTGGTGGGGGCTTACAATGAGCAGTTCTTC. It yields the protein CASSQDVVGAYNEQFF.

J is TRBJ1-1 and V is TRBV30, with D unclear. Germline lookup yields CDR1 GTSNPN and CDR2 SVGIG (reference sequence). V was cut by 5 bases and J by 0 bases, with 13 bases left in between. The CDR3 sequence is 14 residues long. In DNA, the CDR3 is TGTGCCTGGCGGTCATCCCCTGTGAACACTGAAGCTTTCTTT. Translation gives CAWRSSPVNTEAFF.

The chain employs TRBV19 and TRBJ2-1; 9 positions match TRBD2. The CDR3 runs to 17 residues. From germline, CDR1 is LNHDA and CDR2 SQIVND (reference sequence). V lost 6 bases, J lost 2 bases, and 11 bases stayed unmatched. The CDR3 loop reads CASSRRLAGGPYNEQFF. CDR3 DNA: TGTGCCAGTAGCCGGCGCCTGGCGGGGGGGCCCTACAATGAGCAGTTCTTC.

J is TRBJ1-5 and V is TRBV4-1; D call uncertain. This CDR3 region has 13 residues. Trimming cost V 3 bases and J 0 bases, with 3 bases left between them. Germline V CDR1 and CDR2: MGHRA, YSYEKL. CDR3 DNA: TGCGCCAGCAGCCATCTTAGCAATCAGCCCCAGCATTTT. Amino acid sequence: CASSHLSNQPQHF.

This chain joins TRBV5-1 and TRBJ1-1, with TRBD1 identical over 7 bases. The CDR3 extends over 14 amino acids. V lost 3 bases to trimming and J lost 4 bases; unmatched junction nucleotides: 6. Germline CDR1 and CDR2: SGHRS and YFSETQ. The CDR3 protein is CASSSIAGGTEAFF. The CDR3 DNA reads as TGCGCCAGCAGCTCCATAGCAGGGGGCACTGAAGCTTTCTTT.

This chain joins TRBV10-1 and TRBJ2-5; TRBD2 agrees at 9 bases. The germline CDR1 and CDR2 sequences are WNHNN and SYGVQD (reference sequence). The CDR3 runs to 14 residues. V trimming: 2 bases; J trimming: 2 bases; junction bases outside the gene matches: 0. DNA of the CDR3: TGCGCCAGCAGTGAGGGACTAGCGCAAGAGACCCAGTACTTC. Translated, it gives CASSEGLAQETQYF.

The genes are TRBV25-1 and TRBJ1-4, with a tentative D call TRBD1 (6 bases). The CDR3 is made up of 17 amino acids. CDR1 MGHDK and CDR2 SYGVNS come from the germline V gene. Trimming took 4 bases from V and 0 from J, leaving 15 bases between them. For the CDR3, the DNA is TGTGCCAGCAGTGCGGTCGGACAGATTTCAACTAATGAAAAACTGTTTTTT. Its translation is CASSAVGQISTNEKLFF. The full variable domain, its missing parts supplied by reference TRBV25-1 and TRBJ1-4, is EADIYQTPRYLVIGTGKKITLECSQTMGHDKMYWYQQDPGMELHLIHYSYGVNSTEKGDLSSESTVSRIRTEHFPLTLESARPSHTSQYLCASSAVGQISTNEKLFFGSGTQLSVL.

The genes are TRBV10-3 and TRBJ1-3; D gene ambiguous. V lost 0 bases to trimming and J lost 4 bases, with 7 bases between them. The CDR3 loop spans 14 amino acids. Germline V gene lookup returns CDR1 ENHRY and CDR2 SYGVKD. The CDR3 coding sequence is TGTGCCATCAGTGAGTCGAATGGGGGAAACACCATATATTTT. Protein: CAISESNGGNTIYF.

This clone was picked up a small number of times. V usage is TRBV5-6 and J usage is TRBJ2-7; unclear D gene. CDR1 and CDR2 from the germline V gene are SGHDT and YYEEEE. V lost 4 bases, J lost 0 bases, and 14 bases lay in between. This CDR3 has 15 amino acids. DNA of the CDR3: TGTGCCAGCAGCACACCGATCGGCAGCTCCTACGAGCAGTACTTC. Its protein product is CASSTPIGSSYEQYF.

The J gene is TRBJ2-5, the V gene TRBV19; the D is unclear. Trimming took 6 bases from V and 4 from J, leaving 9 bases between them. The CDR3 runs 12 residues. CDR1 LNHDA and CDR2 SQIVND come from the germline V gene (reference sequence). In nucleotides, the CDR3 is TGTGCCAGTAGCAGGACCCGAGAGACCCAGTACTTC. This sequence encodes CASSRTRETQYF.

The chain has TRBV13 and TRBJ2-5; D unclear. TRBJ2-7 explains the end of the DNA better; the J call may be wrong. CDR3 size: 13 residues. Germline-derived CDR1 and CDR2 are PRHDT and FYEKMQ (reference sequence). Written as DNA, the CDR3 is TGTGCCAGCAGCTTAAGCAGATCCTACGAGCAGTACTTC. Its protein is CASSLSRSYEQYF.

This clone was recorded only once. In DNA form, the CDR3 reads TGTGCCAGCAGCTCCCGACTAGCGGGGGCGGACAATGAGCAGTTCTTC. It translates to CASSSRLAGADNEQFF. The chain links TRBV9 to TRBJ2-1, with 12 nucleotides matching TRBD2. CDR1 SGDLS and CDR2 YYNGEE come from the germline V gene. CDR3 length: 16 amino acids. V dropped 4 bases and J dropped 5; count of bases not matched to a gene: 7.

The V call is TRBV2, the J call TRBJ1-5, with D possibly matching TRBD1 (5 bases). Germline lookup yields CDR1 SNHLY and CDR2 FYNNEI. CDR3 size: 14 residues. V lost 6 bases to trimming and J lost 1 base, with 10 bases between them. The CDR3 here is CASRGVVSNQPQHF. Here the CDR3 DNA reads TGTGCCAGCAGAGGGGTGGTGAGCAATCAGCCCCAGCATTTT.

The V call is TRBV5-1, the J call TRBJ2-1; D may be TRBD1 (6 bases). From germline, CDR1 is SGHRS and CDR2 YFSETQ. V lost 0 bases to trimming and J lost 5 bases, with 15 bases between them. The CDR3 consists of 16 residues. The chain's CDR3 is CASSLGEDRVHNEQFF. The CDR3 coding sequence is TGCGCCAGCAGCTTGGGCGAGGACAGAGTTCACAATGAGCAGTTCTTC. Filled out from reference TRBV5-1 and TRBJ2-1, the complete variable domain reads KAGVTQTPRYLIKTRGQQVTLSCSPISGHRSVSWYQQTPGQGLQFLFEYFSETQRNKGNFPGRFSGRQFSNSRSEMNVSTLELGDSALYLCASSLGEDRVHNEQFFGPGTRLTVL.

The V gene is TRBV7-2, the J gene TRBJ1-5; no clear D gene. Per the germline V gene, CDR1 is SGHTA and CDR2 is FQGNSA. The length of the CDR3 is 15 residues. V lost 4 bases to trimming and J lost 0 bases, with 10 bases between them. CDR3: CASSSRTASNQPQHF. Here the CDR3 DNA reads TGTGCCAGCAGCTCCCGGACGGCTAGCAATCAGCCCCAGCATTTT.

This clone was seen a few times. The J gene is TRBJ1-2, the V gene TRBV6-5; 7 bases match TRBD1. Germline V lookup: CDR1 MNHEY, CDR2 SVGAGI. CDR3 size: 13 residues. Losses at the gene ends were 6 bases for V and 2 bases for J; bases not matched to a gene: 3. In DNA, the CDR3 is TGTGCCAGCAGGGGGACAGCAAACTATGGCTACACCTTC. Its translation: CASRGTANYGYTF.

V gene TRBV20-1 combines with J gene TRBJ2-2; D is uncertain. Germline values: CDR1 DFQATT, CDR2 SNEGSKA (reference sequence). The CDR3 is 11 amino acids. V lost 8 bases to trimming and J lost 5 bases, with 9 bases between them. Here the CDR3 DNA reads TGCAGTCCCACCTCGACCGGGGAGCTGTTTTTT. Its protein product is CSPTSTGELFF.

The V gene is TRBV7-9, the J gene TRBJ2-7; D possibly matches TRBD1 or TRBD2 (6 bases each). The CDR3 spans 14 residues. Trimming stripped 5 bases from V and 6 bases from J, with 17 bases between. Germline CDR1 SEHNR, CDR2 FQNEAQ (reference sequence). CDR3 in amino acids: CASSNSGASAEQYF. The CDR3 DNA reads as TGTGCCAGCAGCAACTCGGGGGCTAGCGCCGAGCAGTACTTC.